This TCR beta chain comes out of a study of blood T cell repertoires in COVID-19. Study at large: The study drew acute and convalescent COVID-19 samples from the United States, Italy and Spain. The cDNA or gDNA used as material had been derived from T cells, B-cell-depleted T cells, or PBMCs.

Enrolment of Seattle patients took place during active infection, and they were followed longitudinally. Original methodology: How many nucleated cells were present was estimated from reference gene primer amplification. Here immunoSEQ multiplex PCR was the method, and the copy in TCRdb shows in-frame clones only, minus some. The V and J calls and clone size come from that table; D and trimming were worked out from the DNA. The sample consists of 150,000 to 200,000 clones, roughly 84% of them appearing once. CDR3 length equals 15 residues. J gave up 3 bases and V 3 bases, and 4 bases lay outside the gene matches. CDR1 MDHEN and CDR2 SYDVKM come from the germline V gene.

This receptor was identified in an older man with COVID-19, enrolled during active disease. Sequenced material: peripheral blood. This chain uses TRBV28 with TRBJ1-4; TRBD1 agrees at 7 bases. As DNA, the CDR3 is TGTGCCAGCAGTTTGTCCGGGACAGCTAATGAAAAACTGTTTTTT. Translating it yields CASSLSGTANEKLFF. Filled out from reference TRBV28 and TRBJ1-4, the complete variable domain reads DVKVTQSSRYLVKRTGEKVFLECVQDMDHENMFWYRQDPGLGLRLIYFSYDVKMKEKGDIPEGYSVSREKKERFSLILESASTNQTSMYLCASSLSGTANEKLFFGSGTQLSVL.